The TCR beta chain under discussion was sequenced for a study of control samples from healthy donors and cancer patients. Trimming removed 4 bases from V and 2 bases from J, with 13 bases in between. Germline CDR1 reads SGHRS; CDR2 reads YFSETQ. This CDR3 is 15 amino acids long. This clone turned up a few times. TCRdb's table, derived via immunoSEQ multiplex PCR, lists solely in-frame clones and lacks some. The sample contains about 100,000 clones, 70% to 90% of which appear only once. The sample comprised blood. This sequence originates from a man younger than 40 in good health. The genes are TRBV5-1 and TRBJ1-5, with unresolved D. This CDR3 is CASSRGGRGNQPQHF. In DNA form, the CDR3 reads TGCGCCAGCAGCCGCGGTGGTCGGGGCAATCAGCCCCAGCATTTT.